Sequencing of this TCR beta chain was carried out in a study of shared T cell receptors in the human thymus. Sequencing used immunoSEQ multiplex PCR; TCRdb keeps in-frame clones, though not all of them. The table has 500,000 to 750,000 clones, around nine tenths seen once. The count of this clone is one. V lost 4 bases and J 5 bases, leaving 6 bases between the germline ends. The CDR3 sequence is 11 residues long. Looked up from germline, CDR1 is SQVTM and CDR2 is ANQGSEA. This sample also appeared in a second study, on human thymus T cells. That investigation notes: Donor material was obtained from healthy Finnish infants undergoing corrective surgery for congenital heart defects. Resections were taken during corrective heart surgery, and the thymus tissue came from these. Thymic and blood repertoires showed apparently biased V and J gene usage. Related studies noted strongly shared thymic repertoires across unrelated people.

The sequenced material came from thymocytes. The receptor was derived from a boy in the first two years of life with a congenital heart defect. The V and J genes are TRBV29-1 and TRBJ2-1; D gene uncertain. The CDR3 sequence: CSVAQNNEQFF. The CDR3 DNA sequence: TGCAGCGTTGCACAAAACAATGAGCAGTTCTTC.